What follows describes a single T cell receptor beta chain. The antigen it binds to is not known. Base-call qualities are not available, and no considerably larger clone is one nucleotide away. The sample comes from a study of blood T cells in healthy people across ages (dated by TCRdb to 2014 to 2015). For context, the study as a whole: Template switching captured roughly one uniquely barcoded TCR beta cDNA molecule per two T cells in model experiments. Age-related changes in TCR beta repertoire diversity were measured in the study by deep sequencing normalized with unique cDNA molecular identifiers. The donors were split into four age groups: young (average roughly 15 years), middle-aged (around 40), aged (roughly 65) and long-lived (about 74). To avoid experimental bias, donors of different ages were spread randomly across the sequencing lanes. Using the same blood draw, the study looked at two additional independent replicas of 1 million unique cDNA reads for two donors, one aged 18 to 30 and the other aged 80 or older. What the research found in general, with its limitations: There was a strong correlation between observed TCR beta diversity and the percentage of naive T cells measured by flow cytometry. Total diversity estimates from one million sequenced T cells were considered lower bounds and underestimates. Compared with the aged group, more naive CD4+ T cells, fewer expanded clones and increased TCR diversity were shown by the long-lived group, suggesting age selection. Observed TCR beta diversity per million T cells fell roughly linearly with age, and a significant reduction was already apparent by age about 43. Conclusive comparison of naive and antigen-experienced compartments was prevented by the profiling of bulk unsorted PBMCs. Donor CMV infection status was unknown, potentially confounding age-related changes in expanded clonotypes.

The CDR3, from cysteine to phenylalanine, totals 14 residues. The kept DNA is CDR3 alone, 42 bases in frame from the first base. CDR1 SGHTA and CDR2 FQGTGA are derived from the germline V gene. Trimming takes 0 bases from V and 4 bases from J, and the germline ends sit 7 bases apart. The receptor library was made with 5' RACE. The instrument was an Illumina HiSeq 2500. A second PCR of roughly 7 to 11 cycles was performed with a sample-barcoded 5' primer and a J-beta primer mix. Each TCR beta cDNA molecule received a unique molecular identifier from a template-switch 5' adaptor carrying 12 random nucleotides. Each sample yielded at least 2.5 million CDR3-containing paired-end reads. All of the RNA was converted into first-strand cDNA using the Mint cDNA synthesis kit, with a TRBC-specific oligonucleotide serving as the primer. All cDNA was treated with uracil-DNA glycosylase and then went through a first 18-cycle PCR with the universal primers M1SS and BC2_uni_R. In the source study's methods: For normalization, 1 million high-quality reads were randomly selected from each sample, with every read carrying a distinct molecular identifier. Instead of being binned into consensus sequences, reads with shared molecular identifiers were discarded. CDR3 identification, clonotype clustering and error correction used MiTCR with a Q25 quality threshold and the strictest error-elimination algorithm. A nonparametric unseen species model with Euler transformation was used to estimate lower-bound total TCR beta diversity. Clones were called with MiXCR by TCRdb after fastp trimmed the public reads at Q25, and only in-frame beta chains were retained. A single entry per CDR3 protein holds the most common genes and DNA from its merged rows. For this entry, the V and J calls and clone size follow TCRdb and not the study's own pipeline. A total of hundreds of thousands of distinct CDR3 sequences appear in this sample, approximately 65% of them only once. The top ten clonotypes cover 25% to 35% of the sample.

Donors were a few dozen systemically healthy Caucasian individuals from Russia aged roughly 6 to 90 years. Around 10 milliliters of peripheral blood were drawn from each donor into EDTA-treated Vacutainer tubes. PBMCs were isolated by Ficoll-Paque density-gradient centrifugation, with at least 6.5 million obtained per sample. Trizol reagent was used to extract total RNA from PBMCs, with at least 6 micrograms per sample. For every donor, an aliquot of PBMCs went through flow cytometry to measure the percentages of naive CD45RAhigh/CD27high T cells. This receptor was identified in a man aged 25-45 years in good health. The chain was built from TRBV7-3 and TRBJ2-1; a tentative D match to TRBD1 spans 6 bases. What was sequenced was blood. The bases read TGTGCCAGCAGCTTAACGGACAGTTACAATGAGCAGTTCTTC. This encodes CASSLTDSYNEQFF.